Below are 5 T cell receptor beta chains sequenced from a single sample in a study of shared clonotypes between healthy human individuals. Clones were read by immunoSEQ multiplex PCR, and TCRdb kept only the in-frame ones, dropping some. The repertoire has some 660,000 clones, more than 70% of them found once; the top ten carry 1.5% to 2%. What was sequenced was memory CD4+ T cells sorted from blood. The subset here: CD45RA-negative fraction. The receptors originated from a woman aged 25 to 39 in good health.

In the case of this clone: At the DNA level, this CDR3 is encoded by other sequences in the same sample as well. The chain links TRBV5-1 to TRBJ1-3; TRBD1 is a possible D gene (5 bases). Germline CDR1 reads SGHRS; CDR2 reads YFSETQ. The V end was cut by 2 bases, the J end by 0 bases, with 6 bases between. The CDR3 runs 14 residues. In nucleotides, the CDR3 is TGCGCCAGCAGCTTCGGGACCTCTGGAAACACCATATATTTT. This gives the protein CASSFGTSGNTIYF. Supplemented by reference TRBV5-1 and TRBJ1-3, the full variable domain reads KAGVTQTPRYLIKTRGQQVTLSCSPISGHRSVSWYQQTPGQGLQFLFEYFSETQRNKGNFPGRFSGRQFSNSRSEMNVSTLELGDSALYLCASSFGTSGNTIYFGEGSWLTVV.

This chain joins TRBV19 and TRBJ1-1; 8 bases map to TRBD1. The CDR3 has 14 amino acids. The V segment lost 6 bases and the J segment 3 bases; nucleotides outside the gene matches: 6. The germline gives CDR1 LNHDA, CDR2 SQIVND (reference sequence). CDR3 residues: CASSGQGGYTEAFF. The CDR3 region has the DNA TGTGCCAGTAGCGGACAGGGCGGATACACTGAAGCTTTCTTT.

CDR3 DNA sequence: TGCGCCAGCAGCCACATGGACACAGGGAGTTTGAACTATGGCTACACCTTC. Amino acid sequence: CASSHMDTGSLNYGYTF. This chain connects TRBV5-1 to TRBJ1-2; possible D gene TRBD1, 6 bases. This CDR3 has 17 residues. The germline V gene has CDR1 SGHRS and CDR2 YFSETQ. V dropped 4 bases and J dropped 2 bases, with 21 bases sitting between them.

The chain combines TRBV5-1 with TRBJ1-4; D is ambiguous. Per the germline V gene, CDR1 is SGHRS and CDR2 is YFSETQ. The V and J ends lost 8 bases and 8 bases respectively, with 16 bases between them. The length of the CDR3 is 13 residues. The CDR3 is CASLGQEGEKLFF. The DNA for the CDR3 is TGCGCCAGTTTGGGCCAAGAAGGCGAAAAACTGTTTTTT.

This rearrangement joins TRBV30 to TRBJ2-2; D not resolved. The CDR3 extends over 16 amino acids. Germline CDR1 GTSNPN, CDR2 SVGIG (reference sequence). Between the trimmed V and J ends, which lost 3 bases and 0 bases, there was a span of 14 bases. Here the CDR3 DNA reads TGTGCCTGGAGGGGCAGGCGGAGCCCGAACACCGGGGAGCTGTTTTTT. Its protein product is CAWRGRRSPNTGELFF. Drawing the rest from reference TRBV30 and TRBJ2-2, the complete variable domain is SQTIHQWPATLVQPVGSPLSLECTVEGTSNPNLYWYRQAAGRGLQLLFYSVGIGQISSEVPQNLSASRPQDRQFILSSKKLLLSDSGFYLCAWRGRRSPNTGELFFGEGSRLTVL.